Included here is one TCR beta chain sequence, with context. Methods used by the authors: The assay estimated nucleated cells by amplifying reference gene primers. The table came from immunoSEQ multiplex PCR; TCRdb's copy has only in-frame clones and leaves some out. V and J calls and clone size are given by that table; D and trimming were obtained from the DNA. Of roughly 150,000 clones listed, nearly 80% were seen once; the top ten hold roughly 13%. This record comes from a study of blood T cell repertoires in COVID-19. About the research overall: Both acute and convalescent COVID-19 samples were obtained from the United States, Italy and Spain. PBMCs, B-cell-depleted T cells, or T cells provided the cDNA or gDNA that made up the material.

Germline V gene data show CDR1 as LNHDA and CDR2 as SQIVND (reference sequence). The CDR3 length is 15 residues. The J segment lost 11 bases and the V segment lost 1 base, leaving 8 bases of the junction unmatched. This receptor was identified in a woman older than 75 with acute or convalescent COVID-19. The chain recombines TRBV19 with TRBJ1-6; 7 bases are shared with TRBD1. The sample consisted of peripheral blood. The CDR3 DNA reads as TGTGCCAGTAGTATAGCCGCAGGGGGTGCGGCACCCCTCCACTTT. This codes for CASSIAAGGAAPLHF.